The rows below give T cell receptor beta chains drawn from one sample of a study of T cells in Graves' hyperthyroidism and ophthalmopathy. From the multiplex PCR reads, TCRdb called clonotypes with MiXCR, one entry per CDR3 protein. The profile shows over 700,000 distinct CDR3 sequences, 30% to 40% of them singletons. Sequenced sample: blood. The receptor source for this set is a woman aged 40 to 50 with Graves' hyperthyroidism. The CDR3 runs from the conserved cysteine through the conserved F or W. A D gene is named only where the DNA matches it firmly. The size field is filled for only some rows; it gives once, few, many or a size class.

abundance: NA; v_gene: TRBV29-1; j_gene: TRBJ2-2; d_gene: NA; CDR3aa: CSVEEAGELFF; CDR3nt: TGCAGCGTTGAAGAAGCAGGGGAGCTGTTTTTT
abundance: NA; v_gene: TRBV24-1; j_gene: TRBJ2-1; d_gene: NA; CDR3aa: CATRDVSSYNEQFF; CDR3nt: TGTGCCACCCGAGACGTGAGCTCCTACAATGAGCAGTTCTTC
abundance: NA; v_gene: TRBV19; j_gene: TRBJ1-2; d_gene: NA; CDR3aa: CASSLGKGDGYTF; CDR3nt: TGTGCCAGTAGTCTCGGGAAGGGGGATGGCTACACCTTC
abundance: many; v_gene: TRBV29-1; j_gene: TRBJ2-5; d_gene: NA; CDR3aa: CSVGVLTGRQETQYF; CDR3nt: TGCAGCGTTGGTGTTTTGACCGGCCGGCAAGAGACCCAGTACTTC
abundance: many; v_gene: TRBV12-3/TRBV12-4; j_gene: TRBJ2-7; d_gene: TRBD1; CDR3aa: CASIGTGSYEQYF; CDR3nt: TGTGCCAGCATTGGGACAGGGTCCTACGAGCAGTACTTC
abundance: many; v_gene: TRBV7-9; j_gene: TRBJ2-1; d_gene: TRBD2; CDR3aa: CASSPTSGRDYNEQFF; CDR3nt: TGTGCCAGCAGCCCGACTAGCGGGAGGGACTACAATGAGCAGTTCTTC
abundance: few; v_gene: TRBV6-5; j_gene: TRBJ2-2; d_gene: NA; CDR3aa: CASSRTALNTGELFF; CDR3nt: TGTGCCAGCAGCCGGACAGCCCTGAACACCGGGGAGCTGTTTTTT
abundance: many; v_gene: TRBV19; j_gene: TRBJ1-1; d_gene: TRBD1; CDR3aa: CASRVLRQGFTEAFF; CDR3nt: TGTGCCAGTAGAGTCTTGAGACAGGGCTTCACTGAAGCTTTCTTT
abundance: few; v_gene: TRBV15; j_gene: TRBJ1-4; d_gene: NA; CDR3aa: CATCRDRLNEKLFF; CDR3nt: TGTGCCACCTGCAGAGACCGGTTGAATGAAAAACTGTTTTTT
abundance: few; v_gene: TRBV12-3/TRBV12-4; j_gene: TRBJ2-7; d_gene: NA; CDR3aa: CASSTPGGPYEQYF; CDR3nt: TGTGCCAGCAGCACCCCAGGGGGGCCCTACGAGCAGTACTTC
abundance: few; v_gene: TRBV29-1; j_gene: TRBJ2-5; d_gene: NA; CDR3aa: CSAQAGDQETQYF; CDR3nt: TGCAGCGCCCAAGCTGGGGACCAAGAGACCCAGTACTTC
abundance: NA; v_gene: TRBV2; j_gene: TRBJ2-5; d_gene: TRBD1; CDR3aa: CASSVRTGGGETQYF; CDR3nt: TGTGCCAGCAGTGTCAGGACAGGGGGGGGTGAGACCCAGTACTTC
abundance: few; v_gene: TRBV20-1; j_gene: TRBJ1-2; d_gene: TRBD1; CDR3aa: CSALRTGNGYTF; CDR3nt: TGCAGTGCCCTCCGGACAGGGAACGGCTACACCTTC
abundance: NA; v_gene: TRBV9; j_gene: TRBJ1-4; d_gene: TRBD1; CDR3aa: CASSVDPGQGDEKLFF; CDR3nt: TGTGCCAGCAGCGTAGATCCGGGACAGGGGGATGAAAAACTGTTTTTT
abundance: NA; v_gene: TRBV24-1; j_gene: TRBJ2-1; d_gene: NA; CDR3aa: CATSEYTGNEQFF; CDR3nt: TGTGCCACCAGTGAGTATACAGGGAATGAGCAGTTCTTC
abundance: many; v_gene: TRBV29-1; j_gene: TRBJ2-7; d_gene: TRBD2; CDR3aa: CSVGRLAGAGEQYF; CDR3nt: TGCAGCGTCGGGAGACTAGCGGGAGCGGGAGAGCAGTACTTC
abundance: NA; v_gene: TRBV9; j_gene: TRBJ1-1; d_gene: NA; CDR3aa: CASSVGIDTEAFF; CDR3nt: TGTGCCAGCAGCGTGGGCATCGACACTGAAGCTTTCTTT
abundance: NA; v_gene: TRBV20-1; j_gene: TRBJ2-5; d_gene: NA; CDR3aa: CSARATGTETQYF; CDR3nt: TGCAGTGCTAGAGCCACAGGGACTGAGACCCAGTACTTC
abundance: NA; v_gene: TRBV7-9; j_gene: TRBJ2-1; d_gene: NA; CDR3aa: CASSLVRLASGEQFF; CDR3nt: TGTGCCAGCAGCTTAGTTCGGCTAGCGTCGGGTGAGCAGTTCTTC
abundance: many; v_gene: TRBV24-1; j_gene: TRBJ1-5; d_gene: NA; CDR3aa: CATSLQGRNQPQHF; CDR3nt: TGTGCCACCAGCTTACAGGGTAGGAATCAGCCCCAGCATTTT
abundance: few; v_gene: TRBV12-3/TRBV12-4; j_gene: TRBJ1-5; d_gene: NA; CDR3aa: CASSSTRERGHQPQHF; CDR3nt: TGTGCCAGCAGTTCCACCCGGGAACGGGGACATCAGCCCCAGCATTTT
abundance: NA; v_gene: TRBV29-1; j_gene: TRBJ2-5; d_gene: TRBD2; CDR3aa: CSVSGGDLMEETQYF; CDR3nt: TGCAGCGTTAGCGGGGGTGACCTTATGGAGGAGACCCAGTACTTC
abundance: few; v_gene: TRBV19; j_gene: TRBJ1-5; d_gene: NA; CDR3aa: CASNPGSNQPQHF; CDR3nt: TGTGCCAGTAATCCCGGGAGCAATCAGCCCCAGCATTTT
abundance: many; v_gene: TRBV7-9; j_gene: TRBJ2-5; d_gene: TRBD2; CDR3aa: CASTHLLAGGVGETQYF; CDR3nt: TGTGCCAGCACCCACCTCCTAGCGGGGGGAGTGGGGGAGACCCAGTACTTC
abundance: once; v_gene: TRBV7-2; j_gene: TRBJ1-2; d_gene: NA; CDR3aa: CSSSLLVGGFGYTF; CDR3nt: TGTTCCAGCAGCTTACTTGTTGGTGGCTTTGGCTACACCTTC
abundance: NA; v_gene: TRBV7-2; j_gene: TRBJ2-7; d_gene: NA; CDR3aa: CASSTTHSQAEQYF; CDR3nt: TGTGCCAGCAGCACCACCCACTCTCAGGCCGAGCAGTACTTC
abundance: NA; v_gene: TRBV25-1; j_gene: TRBJ2-5; d_gene: TRBD1; CDR3aa: CASRGPRQGAGETQYF; CDR3nt: TGTGCCAGCAGGGGTCCCAGACAGGGGGCCGGTGAGACCCAGTACTTC
abundance: many; v_gene: TRBV5-6; j_gene: TRBJ2-5; d_gene: NA; CDR3aa: CASSLWSETQYF; CDR3nt: TGTGCCAGCAGCTTGTGGTCCGAGACCCAGTACTTC
abundance: NA; v_gene: TRBV9; j_gene: TRBJ1-1; d_gene: TRBD1; CDR3aa: CASSLTELGQGNTEAFF; CDR3nt: TGTGCCAGCTCACTTACGGAACTAGGACAGGGGAACACTGAAGCTTTCTTT
abundance: NA; v_gene: TRBV25-1; j_gene: TRBJ1-5; d_gene: NA; CDR3aa: CASSESGVDQPQHF; CDR3nt: TGTGCCAGCAGTGAATCAGGGGTTGATCAGCCCCAGCATTTT
abundance: NA; v_gene: TRBV11-2; j_gene: TRBJ1-1; d_gene: NA; CDR3aa: CASSLRGKAEAFF; CDR3nt: TGTGCCAGCAGCTTACGGGGAAAGGCTGAAGCTTTCTTT
abundance: NA; v_gene: TRBV29-1; j_gene: TRBJ1-1; d_gene: NA; CDR3aa: CSVFPGTIEAFF; CDR3nt: TGCAGCGTTTTTCCCGGGACGATTGAAGCTTTCTTT
abundance: NA; v_gene: TRBV12-3/TRBV12-4; j_gene: TRBJ2-7; d_gene: TRBD2; CDR3aa: CASREAGTSYEQYF; CDR3nt: TGTGCCAGCAGGGAAGCGGGAACCTCCTACGAGCAGTACTTC
abundance: many; v_gene: TRBV20-1; j_gene: TRBJ2-7; d_gene: NA; CDR3aa: CSAPDSYEQYF; CDR3nt: TGCAGTGCTCCGGACAGCTACGAGCAGTACTTC
abundance: NA; v_gene: TRBV18; j_gene: TRBJ2-7; d_gene: NA; CDR3aa: CASSPPSPNGEQYF; CDR3nt: TGTGCCAGCTCACCACCGAGCCCGAATGGGGAGCAGTACTTC
abundance: NA; v_gene: TRBV7-2; j_gene: TRBJ2-2; d_gene: NA; CDR3aa: CASSFFSANTGELFF; CDR3nt: TGTGCCAGCAGCTTTTTCTCAGCGAACACCGGGGAGCTGTTTTTT
abundance: NA; v_gene: TRBV29-1; j_gene: TRBJ2-3; d_gene: NA; CDR3aa: CSAIQPVLADTQYF; CDR3nt: TGCAGCGCGATTCAGCCGGTTCTCGCAGATACGCAGTATTTT
abundance: NA; v_gene: TRBV27; j_gene: TRBJ2-5; d_gene: NA; CDR3aa: CASSFRSGPNQETQYF; CDR3nt: TGTGCCAGCAGTTTCAGGTCGGGACCGAACCAAGAGACCCAGTACTTC
abundance: NA; v_gene: TRBV6-1; j_gene: TRBJ1-5; d_gene: NA; CDR3aa: CASSYKNQPQHF; CDR3nt: TGTGCCAGCAGTTACAAAAATCAGCCCCAGCATTTT
abundance: few; v_gene: TRBV5-1; j_gene: TRBJ2-5; d_gene: TRBD2; CDR3aa: CASSPVAGGQETQYF; CDR3nt: TGCGCCAGCAGCCCCGTAGCGGGGGGGCAGGAGACCCAGTACTTC
abundance: many; v_gene: TRBV5-8; j_gene: TRBJ1-5; d_gene: NA; CDR3aa: CASSQRLGDGGNQPQHF; CDR3nt: TGTGCCAGCAGCCAAAGGTTGGGGGACGGCGGCAATCAGCCCCAGCATTTT
abundance: NA; v_gene: TRBV12-3/TRBV12-4; j_gene: TRBJ1-6; d_gene: NA; CDR3aa: CASSLIGQPGSALHF; CDR3nt: TGTGCCAGCAGTTTAATTGGGCAGCCCGGGTCCGCCCTCCACTTT